These T cell receptor beta chains were read from a single sample in a study of tumor and adjacent non-tumor tissue in lung cancer. In TCRdb, the multiplex PCR reads were re-called with MiXCR into one record per CDR3 protein. The table shows 200,000 to 250,000 distinct CDR3 sequences, with less than 80% occurring only once. Sequenced material: lung tumor tissue. These receptors came from a man in his sixties with non-small cell lung cancer. CDR3s leave out the opening cysteine and the closing phenylalanine or tryptophan.

v_gene,CDR3aa
TRBV20-1,SARDQGGPGIEAF
TRBV11-3,ASSLVGQVRNEQF
TRBV11-2,ASSLRDSEQF
TRBV11-3,ASSLGQGSTDTQY
TRBV20-1,SANKPRVGYNEQF
TRBV6-2/TRBV6-3,ASTVGTSRHNEQL
TRBV6-5,ASSYEAEREQY
TRBV7-2,GSSLRLAGAVEQI
TRBV11-3,VSSLEFAGQGQYSAF
TRBV6-5,ASSWTTRREQF
TRBV6-1,SSKGTGLYEQY
TRBV20-1,SAKTSGSPLH
TRBV20-1,SAEQGRSSYEQY
TRBV20-1,STRGKRGYT
TRBV20-1,SPFQTYNQPQH
TRBV6-2/TRBV6-3,ASSFRSTSRHEQY
TRBV28,PSSLSPYNSPLH
TRBV20-1,SARVGAKGTEAF
TRBV29-1,SVSRTGMNTEAF
TRBV20-1,SAKDWLAGGADTQY
TRBV4-1,ASSQDPGGFPFHPQH
TRBV5-4,ASSSNQYGYI
TRBV6-6,ASRDRAYEQY
TRBV7-9,ASILALRHGQGAYSPLN
TRBV20-1,SATGGNYGYT
TRBV20-1,SARAPKEPYDQY
TRBV12-3/TRBV12-4,ASSLKTRLKADTQY
TRBV6-2/TRBV6-3,ASAGPGGGGANVLT
TRBV7-9,ASSLRGEDYT
TRBV28,ASSLPLGQGSEQY
TRBV5-4,ASSLDLAGGFNEQF
TRBV20-1,NARDSEQGFGYT
TRBV12-3/TRBV12-4,ASSFSWFDADTQY
TRBV11-1,ASSLASPIEDYSGANVLT
TRBV6-5,ASKPQLSEGYEQY
TRBV5-1,ASSLVQDTDTQY